This T cell receptor (beta chain) emerged from a study of shared clonotypes between healthy human individuals. About the research overall: Three plates were used per donor for CD4 naive, three for CD4 memory, two for CD8 naive and one for CD8 memory.

V was trimmed by 4 bases and J by 14 bases, leaving 14 bases between them. CDR3 length: 12 amino acids. CDR1 MDHEN and CDR2 SYDVKM come from the germline V gene. Study-level points and caveats: Some clonotypes were shared by all four sorted-subset donors, while others were not shared. The non-shared ones had lower generation probabilities than the shared ones.

With regard to this clone: The antigen is unknown.

Generated by immunoSEQ multiplex PCR, the TCRdb table keeps only in-frame clones and is missing some. The sample records some 2,500,000 clones, around 93% being singletons. Only Caucasian adults living in Nashville, Tennessee made up the donor group. Negatively enriched CD4+ T cells were divided by CD45RA into naive and memory. This TCR derives from a man aged 18 to 30 in good health. Some clones in this sample may be carry-over from other donors' samples. The chain links TRBV28 to TRBJ1-4; D is uncertain. Sequenced material: naive CD4+ T cells from PBMCs. Subset in this sample: CD45RA+ positively selected. The CDR3, as DNA: TGTGCCAGCAGTTCATCCTCTATCCTCCTGTTTTTT. It specifies CASSSSSILLFF.